The 16 T cell receptor beta chains given below trace back to one sample, sequenced in a study of blood T cell repertoires in COVID-19. Generated by immunoSEQ multiplex PCR, the TCRdb table keeps only in-frame clones and is missing some. The sample lists 40,000 to 50,000 clones, about 88% occurring once. The sequenced sample was peripheral blood. These receptor sequences come from a human donor in a cohort sampled during active COVID-19.

The chain couples TRBV7-9 to TRBJ1-2, with 10 bases matching TRBD1. V lost 3 bases, J lost 11 bases, and 12 bases stayed unmatched. CDR3 size: 15 residues. CDR1 and CDR2 from the germline V gene are SEHNR and FQNEAQ (reference sequence). CDR3 region: CASSFGQGVSLGYTF. Written as DNA, the CDR3 is TGTGCCAGCAGCTTCGGACAGGGGGTTTCTTTGGGGTACACCTTC.

This chain connects TRBV7-3 to TRBJ2-1; 12 positions match TRBD2. Germline CDR1 and CDR2: SGHTA and FQGTGA. The CDR3 loop spans 17 amino acids. V lost 0 bases to trimming and J lost 7 bases; unmatched junction nucleotides: 7. CDR3 in amino acids: CASSLTTTSGSLNEQFF. The CDR3 DNA reads TGTGCCAGCAGCTTAACGACGACTAGCGGGAGTTTGAATGAGCAGTTCTTC. The whole variable domain, filled in from reference TRBV7-3 and TRBJ2-1, reads GAGVSQTPSNKVTEKGKYVELRCDPISGHTALYWYRQSLGQGPEFLIYFQGTGAADDSGLPNDRFFAVRPEGSVSTLKIQRTERGDSAVYLCASSLTTTSGSLNEQFFGPGTRLTVL.

CDR3 sequence: CASSPGAGFGYGYTF. In DNA form, the CDR3 reads TGTGCCAGCTCACCAGGAGCGGGGTTTGGCTATGGCTACACCTTC. J is TRBJ1-2 and V is TRBV18, with unresolved D. V was trimmed by 2 bases and J by 4 bases, leaving 14 bases between them. CDR1 and CDR2 from the germline V gene are KGHSH and LQKENI. CDR3 length: 15 amino acids.

The gene calls are TRBV3-1 (or the pseudogene TRBV3-2) and TRBJ2-2; 8 nucleotides agree with TRBD1. CDR3 size: 15 residues. V lost 4 bases to trimming and J lost 5 bases; unmatched junction nucleotides: 6. CDR1 is LGHDT and CDR2 is YNNKEL in the germline V gene (reference sequence). The DNA of the CDR3 is TGTGCCAGCAGCCGCCGACAGGGGCGGACCGGGGAGCTGTTTTTT. This gives the protein CASSRRQGRTGELFF.

This clone was recorded once. This chain joins TRBV6-5 and TRBJ2-7; 8 bases align to TRBD1. The CDR3 has 15 amino acids. J lost 5 bases, V lost 0 bases, and 6 bases had no gene match. Per the germline V gene, CDR1 is MNHEY and CDR2 is SVGAGI. CDR3 nucleotide sequence: TGTGCCAGCAGTTACTCGTCGTCAGGGGGCAACGAGCAGTACTTC. Translation: CASSYSSSGGNEQYF.

This rearrangement joins TRBV30 to TRBJ1-1; D call uncertain. The CDR3 is made up of 14 amino acids. In germline, CDR1 is GTSNPN, CDR2 SVGIG (reference sequence). Trimming took off 2 bases at V and 0 bases at J, with 10 bases between the two ends. The CDR3 loop reads CAWSSRHLNTEAFF. The CDR3 region has the DNA TGTGCCTGGAGTTCCCGACACTTGAACACTGAAGCTTTCTTT.

The rearrangement uses TRBV27 and TRBJ2-7; tentative D call: TRBD2 (5 bases). There are 15 residues in the CDR3. With 6 bases removed from V and 0 bases from J, the gap between germline ends came to 15 bases. Germline V gene data show CDR1 as MNHEY and CDR2 as SMNVEV (reference sequence). The CDR3 DNA is TGTGCCAGCAGGGTCTCAAGCGGAGGCTCCTACGAGCAGTACTTC. Amino acid sequence: CASRVSSGGSYEQYF.

V usage is TRBV18 and J usage is TRBJ2-1, with 11 bases identical to TRBD2. The CDR3 sequence is 17 residues long. Losses at the gene ends were 2 bases for V and 6 bases for J; bases not matched to a gene: 9. Germline lookup yields CDR1 KGHSH and CDR2 LQKENI. The CDR3 DNA is TGTGCCAGCTCACCAGACCCAACTAGCGGGAGTCTCAATGAGCAGTTCTTC. Protein: CASSPDPTSGSLNEQFF.

This rearrangement joins TRBV24-1 to TRBJ2-3, with D possibly matching TRBD2 (7 bases). Trimming shortened V by 5 bases and J by 2 bases, and 13 bases separated the two germline ends. CDR3 size: 15 residues. Per the germline V gene, CDR1 is KGHDR and CDR2 is SFDVKD. The CDR3: CATSVGGRLTDTQYF. The CDR3 bases are TGTGCCACCAGTGTGGGGGGGCGACTCACAGATACGCAGTATTTT.

V is TRBV9 and J is TRBJ1-2, with a weak D call TRBD1 (6 bases). V lost 4 bases and J 4 bases, leaving 11 bases between the germline ends. CDR1 and CDR2 from the germline V gene are SGDLS and YYNGEE. This CDR3 comprises 13 residues. Here the CDR3 reads CASSPGGPYGYTF. CDR3 coding DNA: TGTGCCAGCAGCCCGGGGGGGCCCTATGGCTACACCTTC.

The chain combines TRBV18 with TRBJ1-3; perhaps TRBD1 as D (6 bases). The CDR3 is 21 residues long. Per germline, CDR1 KGHSH and CDR2 LQKENI. V lost 1 base, J lost 0 bases, and 25 bases lay in between. The CDR3 spells CASSPRVLRGYENVSGNTIYF. The DNA for the CDR3 is TGTGCCAGCTCACCACGAGTTTTAAGGGGGTACGAAAATGTCTCTGGAAACACCATATATTTT. Filled out from reference TRBV18 and TRBJ1-3, the complete variable domain reads NAGVMQNPRHLVRRRGQEARLRCSPMKGHSHVYWYRQLPEEGLKFMVYLQKENIIDESGMPKERFSAEFPKEGPSILRIQQVVRGDSAAYFCASSPRVLRGYENVSGNTIYFGEGSWLTVV.

The rearrangement links TRBV19 to TRBJ1-1; no definite D call. Trimming left V 6 bases short and J 1 base short, with 9 bases between. The CDR3 has 13 residues. Germline V gene data show CDR1 as LNHDA and CDR2 as SQIVND (reference sequence). The CDR3 protein is CASSYSRNTEAFF. CDR3 DNA sequence: TGTGCCAGTAGCTACAGTAGGAACACTGAAGCTTTCTTT.

V and J are TRBV5-1 and TRBJ2-1; 10 bases are shared with TRBD2. V shed 2 bases, J shed 10 bases, and the junction held 6 bases outside the gene matches. Germline V CDR1 and CDR2: SGHRS, YFSETQ. This CDR3 spans 14 amino acids. CDR3 sequence reads: CASSFSSGSLEQFF. CDR3 DNA: TGCGCCAGCAGCTTTTCTAGCGGGAGTTTAGAGCAGTTCTTC. Full variable domain (remainder filled in from reference TRBV5-1 and TRBJ2-1): KAGVTQTPRYLIKTRGQQVTLSCSPISGHRSVSWYQQTPGQGLQFLFEYFSETQRNKGNFPGRFSGRQFSNSRSEMNVSTLELGDSALYLCASSFSSGSLEQFFGPGTRLTVL.

The chain combines TRBV18 with TRBJ2-3; no clear D. This CDR3 is 13 amino acids long. With 1 base removed from V and 5 bases from J, the gap between germline ends came to 7 bases. CDR1 is KGHSH, CDR2 LQKENI, per germline. CDR3 DNA: TGTGCCAGCTCACCACTTCAGAAAGATACGCAGTATTTT. This sequence encodes CASSPLQKDTQYF.

The chain employs TRBV30 and TRBJ2-7; TRBD1 aligns across 7 bases. The J segment lost 2 bases and the V segment lost 4 bases, leaving 8 bases of the junction unmatched. Looked up from germline, CDR1 is GTSNPN and CDR2 is SVGIG (reference sequence). The CDR3 length is 14 residues. CDR3 DNA sequence: TGTGCCTGGACCAAGGGGGCTCTCACCTACGAGCAGTACTTC. This gives the protein CAWTKGALTYEQYF.

This rearrangement joins TRBV6-6 to TRBJ2-1; D may be TRBD2 (5 bases). The germline CDR1 and CDR2 sequences are MNHNY and SVGAGI (reference sequence). This CDR3 comprises 12 residues. V was shortened by 2 bases and J by 10 bases, with 9 bases between the two germline ends. The CDR3 DNA follows: TGTGCCAGCAGTTACGGGAGTCGCGAGCAGTTCTTC. This gives the protein CASSYGSREQFF.